A single sample is the source of the 12 T cell receptor beta chains below, sequenced in a study of shared clonotypes between healthy human individuals. The protocol was immunoSEQ multiplex PCR, while the TCRdb copy is restricted to in-frame clones and leaves out a portion. The sample lists about 2.4 million clones, approximately 93% seen once, with 0.36% in the top ten. Sample: naive CD4+ T cells from PBMCs. Subset meaning: CD45RA+ positively selected. The receptors were sampled from a young man in good health. Some clones in this sample may be carry-over from other donors' samples.

Points on this clone: The same CDR3 also results from other DNA sequences found in this sample. The genes are TRBV18 and TRBJ2-3; D possibly corresponds to TRBD2 (5 bases). This CDR3 has 15 amino acids. Germline CDR1 reads KGHSH; CDR2 reads LQKENI. Trimming cost V 0 bases and J 1 base, with 8 bases left between them. CDR3 sequence: CASSPPGERTDTQYF. CDR3 nucleotide sequence: TGTGCCAGCTCACCACCCGGGGAACGCACAGATACGCAGTATTTT.

This sequence joins TRBV4-1 and TRBJ1-1; D is uncertain. V was shortened by 4 bases and J by 1 base, with 10 bases between the two germline ends. Germline V gene data show CDR1 as MGHRA and CDR2 as YSYEKL. The CDR3 runs 14 residues. The CDR3 region is CASSREGWNTEAFF. The CDR3 DNA sequence: TGCGCCAGCAGCCGCGAGGGATGGAACACTGAAGCTTTCTTT.

This clone was recorded a few times. This chain uses TRBV7-3 with TRBJ1-1; D not resolved. V was trimmed by 2 bases and J by 4 bases, leaving 5 bases between them. This CDR3 is built from 12 residues. From germline, CDR1 is SGHTA and CDR2 FQGTGA. The CDR3 sequence: CASSLSGTEAFF. CDR3 coding DNA: TGTGCCAGCAGCTTATCTGGCACTGAAGCTTTCTTT.

V and J are TRBV7-8 and TRBJ1-1; D ambiguous. Germline CDR1 is SGHVS and CDR2 is FQNEAQ. The length of the CDR3 is 15 residues. V was cut by 1 base and J by 5 bases, with 14 bases left in between. The CDR3 region is CASSLVNRETTEAFF. The DNA for the CDR3 is TGTGCCAGCAGCTTAGTAAACCGGGAAACGACTGAAGCTTTCTTT.

The chain is built from TRBV28 and TRBJ1-1; tentatively, D is TRBD1 (5 bases). V was trimmed by 7 bases and J by 7 bases, leaving 16 bases between them. There are 13 residues in the CDR3. Germline loops: CDR1 MDHEN, CDR2 SYDVKM. This CDR3 reads CASTEGLRGEAFF. CDR3 nucleotides: TGTGCCAGCACCGAAGGGTTGAGGGGTGAAGCTTTCTTT. The whole variable domain, filled in from reference TRBV28 and TRBJ1-1, reads DVKVTQSSRYLVKRTGEKVFLECVQDMDHENMFWYRQDPGLGLRLIYFSYDVKMKEKGDIPEGYSVSREKKERFSLILESASTNQTSMYLCASTEGLRGEAFFGQGTRLTVV.

The rearrangement joins TRBV7-9 to TRBJ1-3; D remains unclear. CDR1 is SEHNR, CDR2 FQNEAQ, per germline (reference sequence). With 11 bases removed from V and 0 bases from J, the gap between germline ends came to 14 bases. This CDR3 has 14 amino acids. CDR3 sequence (DNA): TGTGCCGGCGTACCGGGAGGCTCTGGAAACACCATATATTTT. The encoded protein is CAGVPGGSGNTIYF.

The chain recombines TRBV5-5 with TRBJ2-2, with D perhaps TRBD1 or TRBD2 (5 bases each). The CDR3 loop spans 15 amino acids. V was cut by 2 bases and J by 4 bases, with 12 bases left in between. CDR1 and CDR2 (germline): SGHKS, YYEKEE (reference sequence). CDR3 in DNA: TGTGCCAGCAGCTTACCGGGACCCAGCACCGGGGAGCTGTTTTTT. This gives the protein CASSLPGPSTGELFF. The whole variable domain, filled in from reference TRBV5-5 and TRBJ2-2, reads DAGVTQSPTHLIKTRGQQVTLRCSPISGHKSVSWYQQVLGQGPQFIFQYYEKEERGRGNFPDRFSARQFPNYSSELNVNALLLGDSALYLCASSLPGPSTGELFFGEGSRLTVL.

As DNA, the CDR3 is TGTGCCAGCAGTGACTCCCTAGGTACGTCCCGGGACAGGGGGCAGAGTATCAATCAGCCCCAGCATTTT. The encoded protein is CASSDSLGTSRDRGQSINQPQHF. This sequence joins TRBV6-4 and TRBJ1-5; 12 nucleotides align to TRBD1. This CDR3 is 23 amino acids long. CDR1 MRHNA and CDR2 SNTAGT come from the germline V gene. Trimming cost V 0 bases and J 3 bases; bases outside gene matches: 21.

The chain combines TRBV25-1 with TRBJ2-7, with D possibly being TRBD1 (6 bases). Trimming took off 1 base at V and 3 bases at J, with 10 bases between the two ends. This CDR3 has 14 amino acids. CDR1 MGHDK and CDR2 SYGVNS come from the germline V gene. The CDR3 bases are TGTGCCAGCAGTGAATCCCCGGACAGCTACGAGCAGTACTTC. Translated, it gives CASSESPDSYEQYF.

This rearrangement joins TRBV6-5 to TRBJ1-1, with D perhaps TRBD1 (5 bases). Germline V gene sequence: CDR1 MNHEY, CDR2 SVGAGI. This CDR3 is built from 14 residues. V lost 10 bases and J 0 bases, leaving 15 bases between the germline ends. The CDR3 region is CATQPGGMNTEAFF. The CDR3 nucleotides are TGTGCCACCCAACCGGGGGGGATGAACACTGAAGCTTTCTTT.

The rearrangement joins TRBV28 to TRBJ2-1, with 11 positions matching TRBD2. The CDR3 loop spans 13 amino acids. With V trimmed by 10 bases and J by 6 bases, 5 bases remained unmatched. Germline V lookup: CDR1 MDHEN, CDR2 SYDVKM. The CDR3 sequence is CATRTSGSNEQFF. In DNA, the CDR3 is TGTGCCACCCGCACTAGCGGGAGCAATGAGCAGTTCTTC.

CDR3 region: CASSLSGGVYSYEQYF. The CDR3 nucleotides read TGTGCCAGCAGTTTGTCCGGGGGGGTCTACTCCTACGAGCAGTACTTC. V and J are TRBV28 and TRBJ2-7; 8 bases line up with TRBD2. Trimming removed 3 bases from V and 0 bases from J; junction bases left unmatched: 7. This CDR3 has 16 amino acids. Germline CDR1 MDHEN, CDR2 SYDVKM. The variable domain in full, completed from reference TRBV28 and TRBJ2-7, reads DVKVTQSSRYLVKRTGEKVFLECVQDMDHENMFWYRQDPGLGLRLIYFSYDVKMKEKGDIPEGYSVSREKKERFSLILESASTNQTSMYLCASSLSGGVYSYEQYFGPGTRLTVT.